This T cell receptor beta chain was captured by sequencing in a study of response to subunit inactivated influenza vaccine. Study results and limitations: Authors suggested each seasonal influenza vaccination recruits few new T cells.

This CDR3 has 16 amino acids. Germline CDR1 is KGHSH and CDR2 is LQKENI. V shed 6 bases, J shed 0 bases, and the junction held 8 bases outside the gene matches. TCRdb reanalysed the RT-PCR reads using MiXCR and keeps one entry per CDR3 protein. The sample records 650,000 to 700,000 distinct CDR3 sequences, around 14% being singletons. This clonotype appeared a few times. Its specificity is unknown. The chain carries TRBV18 and TRBJ2-1; 7 bases are a match to TRBD2. Sequences were derived from PBMCs from blood, sampled 11 to 12 days after vaccination. The TCR sequence derives from a middle-aged man who received an inactivated influenza vaccine. The CDR3 is CASSPTSVRSYNEQFF. As DNA, the CDR3 is TGTGCCAGCTCCCCAACTAGCGTTCGCTCCTACAATGAGCAGTTCTTC.